Listed here is a single T cell receptor beta chain. V was clipped by 5 bases and J by 2 bases, with 13 bases between them. This CDR3 has 14 residues. Germline lookup yields CDR1 SNHLY and CDR2 FYNNEI. The data stem from a study of T-cell reconstitution after alpha-beta-depleted transplantation in children. It was with unique molecular identifiers that the TCRbeta library was prepared. In TCRdb, the PCR reads were re-called with MiXCR into one record per CDR3 protein. The profile shows about 980,000 distinct CDR3 sequences, 25% to 30% of them singletons. This rearrangement joins TRBV2 to TRBJ2-7; D not certain. The sample was PBMCs, mostly from graft donor cells, taken 360 days after TCRalphabeta/CD19-depleted stem cell transplant. This TCR came from a boy under two years old who had a stem cell transplant for SCID, so the T cells may come from the graft donor. The chain's CDR3 is CASSTTELTYEQYF. CDR3 in DNA: TGTGCCAGCAGTACGACCGAGCTAACCTACGAGCAGTACTTC. The full variable domain, with the rest looked up from reference TRBV2 and TRBJ2-7, is EPEVTQTPSHQVTQMGQEVILRCVPISNHLYFYWYRQILGQKVEFLVSFYNNEISEKSEIFDDQFSVERPDGSNFTLKIRSTKLEDSAMYFCASSTTELTYEQYFGPGTRLTVT.